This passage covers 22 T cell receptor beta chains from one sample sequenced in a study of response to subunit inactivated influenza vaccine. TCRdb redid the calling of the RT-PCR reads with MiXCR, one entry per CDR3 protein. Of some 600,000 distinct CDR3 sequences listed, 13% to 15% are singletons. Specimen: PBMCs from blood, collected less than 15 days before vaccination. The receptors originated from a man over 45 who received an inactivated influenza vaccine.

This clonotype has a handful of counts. Here the CDR3 DNA reads TGTGCCAGCAGGGCCGGAGGAAGCTCCTATAATTCACCCCTCCACTTT. It yields the protein CASRAGGSSYNSPLHF. The chain combines TRBV12-3 or TRBV12-4 with TRBJ1-6; D gene unclear. V lost 6 bases and J lost 0, with 12 bases in between. The length of the CDR3 is 16 residues.

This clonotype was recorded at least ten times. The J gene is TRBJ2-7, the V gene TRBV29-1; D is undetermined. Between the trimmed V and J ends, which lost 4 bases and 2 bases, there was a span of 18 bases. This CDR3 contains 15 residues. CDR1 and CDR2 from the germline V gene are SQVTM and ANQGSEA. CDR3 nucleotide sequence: TGCAGCGTTGCCCGATTCGAAGGTAGACCCTACGAGCAGTACTTC. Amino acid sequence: CSVARFEGRPYEQYF.

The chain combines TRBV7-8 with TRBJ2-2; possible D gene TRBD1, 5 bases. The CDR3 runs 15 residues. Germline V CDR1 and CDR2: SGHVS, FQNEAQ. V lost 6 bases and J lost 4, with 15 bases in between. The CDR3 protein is CASSTLGRTTGELFF. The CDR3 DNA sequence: TGTGCCAGCAGTACCCTGGGGCGTACCACCGGGGAGCTGTTTTTT.

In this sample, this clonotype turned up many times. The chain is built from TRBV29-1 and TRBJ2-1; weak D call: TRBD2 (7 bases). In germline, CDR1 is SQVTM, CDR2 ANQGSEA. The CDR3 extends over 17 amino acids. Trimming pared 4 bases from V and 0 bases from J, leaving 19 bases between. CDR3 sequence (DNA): TGCAGCGTTGCCCCTCTGGCGGGGGCGAACTCCTACAATGAGCAGTTCTTC. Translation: CSVAPLAGANSYNEQFF.

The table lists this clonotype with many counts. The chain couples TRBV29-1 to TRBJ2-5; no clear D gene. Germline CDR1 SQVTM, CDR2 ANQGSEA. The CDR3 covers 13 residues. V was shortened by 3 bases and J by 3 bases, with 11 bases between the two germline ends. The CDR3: CSVDVGLEETQYF. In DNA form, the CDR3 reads TGCAGCGTTGATGTTGGGCTAGAAGAGACCCAGTACTTC.

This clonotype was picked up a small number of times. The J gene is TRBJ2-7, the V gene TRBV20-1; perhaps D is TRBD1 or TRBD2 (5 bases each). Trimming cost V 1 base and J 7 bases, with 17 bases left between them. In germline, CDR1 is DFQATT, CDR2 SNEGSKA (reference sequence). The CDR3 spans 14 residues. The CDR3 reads CSARGGLGPGEQYF. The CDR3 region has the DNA TGCAGTGCTAGAGGGGGCCTTGGGCCGGGGGAGCAGTACTTC.

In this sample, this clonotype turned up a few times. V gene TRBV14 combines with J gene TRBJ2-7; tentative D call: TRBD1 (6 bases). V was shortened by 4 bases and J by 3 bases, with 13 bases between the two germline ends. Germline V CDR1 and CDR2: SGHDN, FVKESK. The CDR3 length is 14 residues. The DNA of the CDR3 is TGTGCCAGCAGCCGAGAAGACAGGCTCTACGAGCAGTACTTC. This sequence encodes CASSREDRLYEQYF.

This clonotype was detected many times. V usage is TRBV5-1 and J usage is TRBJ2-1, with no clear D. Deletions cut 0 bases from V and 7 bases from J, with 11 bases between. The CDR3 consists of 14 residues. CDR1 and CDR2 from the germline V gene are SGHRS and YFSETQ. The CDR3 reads CASSLDVRANEQFF. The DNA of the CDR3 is TGCGCCAGCAGCTTGGACGTGCGCGCGAATGAGCAGTTCTTC.

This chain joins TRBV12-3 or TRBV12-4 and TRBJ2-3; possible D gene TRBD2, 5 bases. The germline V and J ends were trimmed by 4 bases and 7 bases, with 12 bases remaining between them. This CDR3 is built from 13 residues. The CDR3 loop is CASSWGAPYTQYF. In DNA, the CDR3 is TGTGCCAGCAGTTGGGGAGCGCCGTATACGCAGTATTTT.

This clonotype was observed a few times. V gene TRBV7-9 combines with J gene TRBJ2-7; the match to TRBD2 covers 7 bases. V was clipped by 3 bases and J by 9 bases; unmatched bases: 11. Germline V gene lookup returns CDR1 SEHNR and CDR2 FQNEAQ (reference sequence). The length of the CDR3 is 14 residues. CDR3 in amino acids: CASSFPGGFSVQYF. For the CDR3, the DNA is TGTGCCAGCAGCTTCCCGGGGGGTTTTTCGGTGCAGTACTTC.

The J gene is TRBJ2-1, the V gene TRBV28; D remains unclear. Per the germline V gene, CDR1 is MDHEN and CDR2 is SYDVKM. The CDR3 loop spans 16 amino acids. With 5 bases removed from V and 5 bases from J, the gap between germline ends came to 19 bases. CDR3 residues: CASSPPMRRTHNEQFF. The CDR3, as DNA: TGTGCCAGCAGTCCCCCTATGCGGAGAACCCACAATGAGCAGTTCTTC.

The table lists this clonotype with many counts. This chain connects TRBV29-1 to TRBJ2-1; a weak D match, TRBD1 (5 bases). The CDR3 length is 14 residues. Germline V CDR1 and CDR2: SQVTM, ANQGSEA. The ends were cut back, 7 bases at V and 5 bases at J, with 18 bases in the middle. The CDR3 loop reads CSAGDSLSNNEQFF. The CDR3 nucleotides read TGCAGCGCTGGAGACAGCCTCTCGAACAATGAGCAGTTCTTC.

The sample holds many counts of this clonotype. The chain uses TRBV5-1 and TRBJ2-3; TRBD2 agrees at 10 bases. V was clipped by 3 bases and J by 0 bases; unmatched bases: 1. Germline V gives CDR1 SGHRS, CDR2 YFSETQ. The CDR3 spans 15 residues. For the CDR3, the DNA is TGCGCCAGCAGCTCGGGACTAGCGAGCACAGATACGCAGTATTTT. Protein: CASSSGLASTDTQYF.

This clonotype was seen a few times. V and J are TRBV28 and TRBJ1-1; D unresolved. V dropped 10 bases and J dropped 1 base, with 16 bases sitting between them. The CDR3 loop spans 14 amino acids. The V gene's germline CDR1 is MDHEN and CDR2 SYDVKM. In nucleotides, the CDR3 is TGTGCCACGGATGCTGGGGTCGAGAACACTGAAGCTTTCTTT. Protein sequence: CATDAGVENTEAFF.

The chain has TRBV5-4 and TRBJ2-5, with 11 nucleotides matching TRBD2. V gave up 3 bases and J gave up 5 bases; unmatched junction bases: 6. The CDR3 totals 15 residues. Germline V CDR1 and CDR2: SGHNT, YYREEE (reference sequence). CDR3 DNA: TGTGCCAGCAGCTCCGTAGCGGGAGGGAGGGAGACCCAGTACTTC. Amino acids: CASSSVAGGRETQYF.

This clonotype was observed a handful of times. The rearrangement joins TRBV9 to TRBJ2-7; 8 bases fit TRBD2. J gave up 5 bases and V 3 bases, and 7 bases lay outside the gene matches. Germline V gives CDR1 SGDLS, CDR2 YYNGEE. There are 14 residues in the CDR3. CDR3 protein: CASSAKAGAHEQYF. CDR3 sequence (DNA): TGTGCCAGCAGCGCAAAAGCGGGAGCCCACGAGCAGTACTTC.

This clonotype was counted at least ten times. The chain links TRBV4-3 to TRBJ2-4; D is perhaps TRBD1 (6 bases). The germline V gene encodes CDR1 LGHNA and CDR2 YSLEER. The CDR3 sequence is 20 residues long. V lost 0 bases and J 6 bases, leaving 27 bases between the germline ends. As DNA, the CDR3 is TGCGCCAGCAGCCAAGATTGGCAAAGACGGGGACATTGGGAGACAAACATTCAGTACTTC. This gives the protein CASSQDWQRRGHWETNIQYF.

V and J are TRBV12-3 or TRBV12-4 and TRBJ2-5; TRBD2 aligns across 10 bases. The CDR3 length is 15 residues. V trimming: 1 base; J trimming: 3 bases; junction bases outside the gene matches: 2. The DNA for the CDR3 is TGTGCCAGCAGTTTAGTAGCGGGGGGCAAAGAGACCCAGTACTTC. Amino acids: CASSLVAGGKETQYF.

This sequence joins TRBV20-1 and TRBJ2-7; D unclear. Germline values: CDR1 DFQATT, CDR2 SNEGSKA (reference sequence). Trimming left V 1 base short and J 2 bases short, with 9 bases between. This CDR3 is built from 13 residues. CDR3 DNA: TGCAGTGCTAGAGGGACCTCCACCTACGAGCAGTACTTC. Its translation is CSARGTSTYEQYF.

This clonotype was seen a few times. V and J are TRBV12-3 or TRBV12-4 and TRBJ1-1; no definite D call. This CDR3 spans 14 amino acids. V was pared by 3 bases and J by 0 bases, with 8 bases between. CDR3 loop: CASSFRNMNTEAFF. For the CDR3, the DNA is TGTGCCAGCAGTTTCAGGAACATGAACACTGAAGCTTTCTTT.

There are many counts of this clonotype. The CDR3 nucleotides read TGTGCCAGCAGCTCTCAGCGGGGGAGCACAGATACGCAGTATTTT. Translated: CASSSQRGSTDTQYF. The chain uses TRBV7-2 and TRBJ2-3, with TRBD2 matching 8 bases. This CDR3 has 15 residues. V lost 4 bases, J lost 0 bases, and 3 bases stayed unmatched. The germline V gene has CDR1 SGHTA and CDR2 FQGNSA.

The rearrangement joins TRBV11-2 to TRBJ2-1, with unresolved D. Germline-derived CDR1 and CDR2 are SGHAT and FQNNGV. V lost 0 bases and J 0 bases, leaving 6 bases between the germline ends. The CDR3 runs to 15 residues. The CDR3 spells CASSLEPGSYNEQFF. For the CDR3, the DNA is TGTGCCAGCAGCTTAGAGCCCGGCTCCTACAATGAGCAGTTCTTC.